Listed below are T cell receptor beta chains from one sample, sequenced in a study of Graves' ophthalmopathy and Graves' hyperthyroidism. A single record per CDR3 protein comes from TCRdb applying MiXCR to the multiplex PCR reads. The profile shows 340,000 or so distinct CDR3 sequences, roughly a sixth of them singletons. The sample consisted of peripheral blood. All receptors come from an adult man with Graves' ophthalmopathy. Each CDR3 is given with its conserved first and last residue. A D gene is named only where the DNA matches it firmly. Size values are once, few and many counts, or a class for expanded clones, and some rows have none.

size	V	D	length	J	CDR3	DNA
many	TRBV20-1	NA	11	TRBJ2-7	CSASRGYEQYF	TGCAGTGCTTCCAGGGGCTACGAGCAGTACTTC
many	TRBV12-3/TRBV12-4	NA	12	TRBJ2-7	CASSFGAYEQYF	TGTGCCAGCAGTTTCGGGGCGTACGAGCAGTACTTC
many	TRBV6-1	NA	17	TRBJ1-5	CASSVTGWMGDWEPQHF	TGTGCCAGCAGTGTAACAGGGTGGATGGGGGATTGGGAGCCCCAGCATTTT
NA	TRBV18	TRBD1	16	TRBJ2-7	CASSPPAGGATGEQYF	TGTGCCAGCTCACCCCCGGCAGGGGGCGCCACGGGGGAGCAGTACTTC
many	TRBV12-3/TRBV12-4	NA	12	TRBJ1-1	CASSTLRLEAFF	TGTGCCAGCAGTACCCTCCGCCTGGAAGCTTTCTTT
many	TRBV6-1	TRBD2	14	TRBJ2-5	CASSAGTSVETQYF	TGTGCCAGCAGTGCCGGGACTAGCGTAGAGACCCAGTACTTC
many	TRBV2	NA	12	TRBJ1-2	CASDVKSYGYTF	TGTGCCAGCGATGTCAAGAGCTATGGCTACACCTTC
many	TRBV11-1	TRBD1	16	TRBJ1-1	CASRSSAGGTNTEAFF	TGTGCCAGCAGGTCGTCGGCAGGGGGCACGAACACTGAAGCTTTCTTT
many	TRBV4-3	TRBD1	15	TRBJ1-1	CASSQGGQLNTEAFF	TGCGCCAGCAGCCAAGGGGGACAGCTGAACACTGAAGCTTTCTTT
many	TRBV24-1	NA	14	TRBJ2-7	CATSDSSGSYEQYF	TGTGCCACCAGTGATTCAAGCGGGTCCTACGAGCAGTACTTC
many	TRBV4-1	NA	15	TRBJ1-5	CASSQDGKFNQPQHF	TGCGCCAGCAGCCAAGATGGGAAGTTCAATCAGCCCCAGCATTTT
many	TRBV20-1	TRBD2	17	TRBJ2-7	CSARRWREGQGSYEQYF	TGCAGTGCTAGACGGTGGCGGGAGGGCCAAGGCTCCTACGAGCAGTACTTC
many	TRBV6-1	NA	14	TRBJ1-3	CASRWTGSGNTIYF	TGTGCCAGCAGATGGACGGGCTCTGGAAACACCATATATTTT
many	TRBV20-1	NA	18	TRBJ2-7	CSASGPQLADLFVYEQYF	TGCAGTGCTAGCGGACCACAGTTAGCGGACTTGTTTGTGTACGAGCAGTACTTC
many	TRBV12-3/TRBV12-4	NA	15	TRBJ1-6	CASSARGDANSPLHF	TGTGCCAGCAGTGCCCGGGGGGATGCTAATTCACCCCTCCACTTT
NA	TRBV6-5	NA	14	TRBJ1-2	CASSYSGGSYGYTF	TGTGCCAGCAGTTACAGTGGAGGATCCTATGGCTACACCTTC
NA	TRBV12-3/TRBV12-4	NA	14	TRBJ1-1	CAGSWTVSRTEAFF	TGTGCCGGCAGTTGGACAGTGAGTAGGACTGAAGCCTTCTTT
many	TRBV20-1	NA	14	TRBJ1-5	CSARAKGFNQPQHF	TGCAGTGCTAGAGCGAAGGGGTTCAATCAGCCCCAGCATTTT
many	TRBV2	NA	13	TRBJ2-7	CASSEFIVGEQYF	TGTGCCAGCAGTGAATTCATTGTGGGCGAGCAGTACTTC
many	TRBV11-2	NA	16	TRBJ1-2	CASSSRVGGLDYGYTF	TGTGCCAGCAGCTCGCGTGTCGGGGGGCTTGACTATGGCTACACCTTC
many	TRBV24-1	NA	14	TRBJ2-6	CATEGPAGANVLTF	TGTGCCACCGAAGGCCCAGCTGGGGCCAACGTCCTGACTTTC
many	TRBV4-1	TRBD1	13	TRBJ1-5	CASSQTGDQPQHF	TGCGCCAGCAGCCAGACAGGGGATCAGCCCCAGCATTTT